The 18 T cell receptor beta chains in this list originate from one sample, sequenced in a study of CD8 T cells in ankylosing spondylitis. TCRdb re-called the 5' RACE reads with MiXCR, one entry per CDR3 protein. The profile shows under 300,000 distinct CDR3 sequences, roughly a tenth of them singletons. Sequenced: blood, either unsorted or a sorted T cell fraction (not recorded which). These receptors all stem from a male donor with ankylosing spondylitis or in good health (not recorded which).

The genes are TRBV18 and TRBJ2-2, with a possible D match to TRBD2 (5 bases). V was cut by 0 bases and J by 1 base, with 21 bases left in between. Germline assignment: CDR1 KGHSH and CDR2 LQKENI. The CDR3 spans 20 residues. The CDR3 spells CASSPPRRPTSRLNTGELFF. The CDR3 DNA is TGTGCCAGCTCACCACCTCGGAGGCCTACCTCACGCCTGAACACCGGGGAGCTGTTTTTT.

This clonotype was seen at least ten times. The V and J genes are TRBV20-1 and TRBJ1-6; a possible D gene is TRBD1 (5 bases). In germline, CDR1 is DFQATT, CDR2 SNEGSKA (reference sequence). The CDR3 totals 12 residues. Between the trimmed V and J ends, which lost 6 bases and 5 bases, there was a span of 8 bases. CDR3 in DNA: TGCAGTGCAGCAGGGAATAATTCACCCCTCCACTTT. As protein: CSAAGNNSPLHF.

J is TRBJ1-5 and V is TRBV6-1; possible D gene TRBD1, 5 bases. The germline V gene encodes CDR1 MNHNS and CDR2 SASEGT. V was cut by 1 base and J by 2 bases, with 9 bases left in between. This CDR3 is 15 amino acids long. CDR3 sequence: CASSEGGDGNQPQHF. The CDR3 region has the DNA TGTGCCAGCAGTGAAGGTGGGGACGGCAATCAGCCCCAGCATTTT.

This clonotype occurred many times. The chain is built from TRBV11-2 and TRBJ1-2; no clear D. Trimming shortened V by 4 bases and J by 2 bases, and 11 bases separated the two germline ends. The CDR3 has 14 amino acids. CDR1 and CDR2 from the germline V gene are SGHAT and FQNNGV. As DNA, the CDR3 is TGTGCCAGCAGCTCCGCCGGGCGCAACTATGGCTACACCTTC. This gives the protein CASSSAGRNYGYTF.

This clonotype has a count of ten or more. The chain combines TRBV7-3 with TRBJ2-7; D is perhaps TRBD2 (6 bases). The CDR3 is 14 amino acids. Germline CDR1 is SGHTA and CDR2 is FQGTGA. V was trimmed by 3 bases and J by 3 bases, leaving 12 bases between them. The CDR3 bases are TGTGCCAGCAGCTTTTCGGGGGAAGGCTACGAGCAGTACTTC. Translated, it gives CASSFSGEGYEQYF.

This clonotype came up many times. J is TRBJ2-1 and V is TRBV5-1; D is ambiguous. The CDR3 loop spans 15 amino acids. Trimming removed 4 bases at V and 0 bases at J, with 11 bases between. Germline CDR1 and CDR2: SGHRS and YFSETQ. The CDR3: CASSIDGSSYNEQFF. In DNA, the CDR3 is TGCGCCAGCAGCATTGACGGCAGCTCCTACAATGAGCAGTTCTTC.

The V call is TRBV14, the J call TRBJ2-2; 12 bases match TRBD2. Germline assignment: CDR1 SGHDN and CDR2 FVKESK. The J segment lost 3 bases and the V segment lost 1 base, leaving 6 bases of the junction unmatched. CDR3 length: 18 amino acids. CDR3 loop: CASSQVLAGGRYTGELFF. The CDR3 coding sequence is TGTGCCAGCAGCCAAGTACTAGCGGGGGGACGATACACCGGGGAGCTGTTTTTT.

This clonotype appeared many times. The rearrangement links TRBV12-3 or TRBV12-4 to TRBJ2-4; D remains unclear. Trimming took 6 bases from V and 6 from J, leaving 6 bases between them. CDR3 length: 11 amino acids. The chain's CDR3 is CASRTGNIQYF. CDR3 nucleotide sequence: TGTGCCAGCAGGACTGGAAACATTCAGTACTTC.

This clonotype was seen ten or more times. The chain recombines TRBV6-1 with TRBJ1-1, with 11 bases lining up with TRBD1. The V gene end was trimmed by 6 bases and the J gene end by 4 bases; junction bases not matched to a gene: 10. There are 16 residues in the CDR3. Germline V gene sequence: CDR1 MNHNS, CDR2 SASEGT. The CDR3 coding sequence is TGTGCCAGCAGGTCCGGACAGGGGGCGGGTCTCACTGAAGCTTTCTTT. Translation: CASRSGQGAGLTEAFF.

This clonotype appeared a few times. Written as DNA, the CDR3 is TGTGCCATCAGTGAGTCGGGGCTAGCGGGAGTATGGTCCTACGAGCAGTACTTC. It specifies CAISESGLAGVWSYEQYF. The chain employs TRBV10-3 and TRBJ2-7; 10 bases line up with TRBD2. The CDR3 is 18 residues long. Germline V lookup: CDR1 ENHRY, CDR2 SYGVKD. Trimming cost V 0 bases and J 1 base; bases outside gene matches: 9.

This clonotype has a handful of counts. This sequence joins TRBV2 and TRBJ2-7; D might be TRBD2 (5 bases). Germline V gives CDR1 SNHLY, CDR2 FYNNEI. The CDR3 contains 10 residues. V shed 5 bases and J shed 7 bases, with 6 bases lying between them. CDR3 bases: TGTGCCAGCAGTCGGAGGGAGCAGTACTTC. It is translated as CASSRREQYF.

In this sample, this clonotype turned up many times. This chain joins TRBV12-3 or TRBV12-4 and TRBJ2-3; D is uncertain. Between the trimmed V and J ends, which lost 5 bases and 0 bases, there was a span of 3 bases. The CDR3 totals 12 residues. Here the CDR3 DNA reads TGTGCCAGCAGTGCTAGCACAGATACGCAGTATTTT. Translating gives CASSASTDTQYF.

This clonotype has a count of ten or more. V gene TRBV10-3 combines with J gene TRBJ2-4; weak D call: TRBD1 (5 bases). CDR1 and CDR2 from the germline V gene are ENHRY and SYGVKD. The CDR3 has 16 amino acids. The germline V and J ends were trimmed by 3 bases and 0 bases, with 12 bases remaining between them. The CDR3: CAISERGGLAKNIQYF. CDR3 DNA sequence: TGTGCCATCAGTGAAAGGGGTGGTTTAGCCAAAAACATTCAGTACTTC.

There are many counts of this clonotype. The chain has TRBV10-3 and TRBJ2-1; 12 nucleotides agree with TRBD2. The CDR3 is made up of 17 amino acids. V lost 6 bases to trimming and J lost 7 bases; unmatched junction nucleotides: 13. Germline CDR1 and CDR2: ENHRY and SYGVKD. This CDR3 reads CAISSIMTSGRRNEQFF. For the CDR3, the DNA is TGTGCCATCAGCTCCATAATGACTAGCGGGAGAAGGAATGAGCAGTTCTTC.

This clonotype was found many times. The chain uses TRBV12-3 or TRBV12-4 and TRBJ2-5; the match to TRBD1 covers 11 bases. The ends lost 5 bases at V and 5 bases at J; junction bases unmatched: 7. This CDR3 contains 15 residues. The CDR3 loop is CASSPPGTGGETQYF. CDR3 in DNA: TGTGCCAGCAGTCCCCCCGGGACAGGGGGGGAGACCCAGTACTTC.

Ten or more counts support this clonotype. The chain carries TRBV7-2 and TRBJ2-7; TRBD1 aligns across 7 bases. The CDR3 extends over 16 amino acids. Germline CDR1 and CDR2: SGHTA and FQGNSA. J gave up 0 bases and V 5 bases, and 10 bases lay outside the gene matches. In DNA, the CDR3 is TGTGCCAGCAGCCCTAGGACAGGCCGAAGCTCCTACGAGCAGTACTTC. Residues: CASSPRTGRSSYEQYF.

Only a few counts were recorded for this clonotype. This chain's CDR3 is CSVEDRYDEQFF. The CDR3 DNA reads TGCAGCGTTGAAGATCGGTACGATGAGCAGTTCTTC. The V call is TRBV29-1, the J call TRBJ2-1; no clear D. The length of the CDR3 is 12 residues. V shed 0 bases and J shed 8 bases, with 8 bases lying between them. Germline values: CDR1 SQVTM, CDR2 ANQGSEA.

This chain links TRBV7-2 with TRBJ2-3; 9 nucleotides agree with TRBD2. Trimming at V came to 0 bases and at J to 2 bases, leaving 3 bases not matched to a gene. The CDR3 covers 16 residues. Germline-derived CDR1 and CDR2 are SGHTA and FQGNSA. Here the CDR3 DNA reads TGTGCCAGCAGCTTAGCCGGGACTAGCTCCACAGATACGCAGTATTTT. Protein product: CASSLAGTSSTDTQYF.